This paragraph reports one T cell receptor (beta chain). What it recognizes is unknown. The repertoire was sequenced with immunoSEQ multiplex PCR; TCRdb's copy has only in-frame clones and lacks some. Among roughly 150,000 clones listed, 90% were seen once. The data originate from a study of T cell responses to AZD1222 COVID-19 vaccine. Broader study findings: Distributed over spike, vaccine-associated CD4 TCRs predominated at 160-218 and 743-854. There were repertoire samples only from the period after the peak T cell response. Clonal diversity was possibly underestimated, and white British individuals and females predominated among donors. Reports indicate that nearly half of spike-specific TCRs are directed at unmutated variant regions.

Germline-derived CDR1 and CDR2 are DFQATT and SNEGSKA (reference sequence). Losses at the gene ends were 3 bases for V and 5 bases for J; bases not matched to a gene: 15. CDR3 length equals 16 residues. The sample was peripheral blood, taken on day 0 of AZD1222 vaccination. This chain joins TRBV20-1 and TRBJ2-7; 8 bases align to TRBD1. This TCR was recovered from an adult in good health. The CDR3 sequence is CSASPYIGQGSHEQYF. The CDR3 nucleotides are TGCAGTGCTAGTCCCTATATCGGACAGGGTTCACACGAGCAGTACTTC.